This TCR beta chain is drawn from a study of technical replicates of blood from a few donors. Using immunoSEQ multiplex PCR, the repertoire was profiled, and TCRdb retains in-frame clones only, with some absent. The profile shows about 89,000 clones, 90% to 95% of them singletons. Sequencing was done on a sample of T cells isolated from PBMCs. The source of this sequence is a human donor in good health.

This CDR3 reads CASSIDPSRVNTEAFF. The CDR3 nucleotides read TGTGCCAGTAGTATCGACCCTAGTCGCGTGAACACTGAAGCTTTCTTT. The V and J genes are TRBV19 and TRBJ1-1, with D unclear. CDR1 and CDR2 (germline): LNHDA, SQIVND (reference sequence). The CDR3 is 16 residues long. Trimming stripped 3 bases from V and 0 bases from J, with 14 bases between.